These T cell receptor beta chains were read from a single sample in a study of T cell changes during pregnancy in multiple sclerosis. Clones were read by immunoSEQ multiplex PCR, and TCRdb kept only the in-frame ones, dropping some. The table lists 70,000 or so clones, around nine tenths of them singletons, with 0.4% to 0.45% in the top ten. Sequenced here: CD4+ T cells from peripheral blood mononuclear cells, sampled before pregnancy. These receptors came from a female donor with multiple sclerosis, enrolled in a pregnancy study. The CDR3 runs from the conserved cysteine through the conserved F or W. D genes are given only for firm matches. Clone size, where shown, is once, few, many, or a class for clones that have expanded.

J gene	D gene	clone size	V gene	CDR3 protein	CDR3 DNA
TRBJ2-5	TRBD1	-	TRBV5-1	CASSWQGAGETQYF	TGCGCCAGCAGCTGGCAGGGGGCCGGCGAGACCCAGTACTTC
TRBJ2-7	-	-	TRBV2	CASSPLYYEQYF	TGTGCCAGCAGTCCCCTATACTACGAGCAGTACTTC
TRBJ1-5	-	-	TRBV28	CASSQGGQPQHF	TGTGCCAGCAGTCAGGGTGGACAGCCCCAGCATTTT
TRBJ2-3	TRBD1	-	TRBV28	CASSLPPGQGITDTQYF	TGTGCCAGCAGTTTACCCCCTGGACAGGGGATCACAGATACGCAGTATTTT
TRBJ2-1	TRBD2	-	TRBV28	CASQMQTSGSSGEQFF	TGTGCCAGCCAGATGCAGACTAGCGGGAGCTCAGGTGAGCAGTTCTTC
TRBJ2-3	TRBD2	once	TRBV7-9	CASSLAVAGNTDTQYF	TGTGCCAGCAGCTTAGCGGTAGCGGGCAACACAGATACGCAGTATTTT
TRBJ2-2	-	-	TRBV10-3	CAISDRSRELFF	TGTGCCATCAGTGATCGGAGCCGGGAGCTGTTTTTT
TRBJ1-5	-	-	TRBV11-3	CASSSLGLISNQPQHF	TGTGCCAGCAGCTCCTTGGGACTGATTAGCAATCAGCCCCAGCATTTT
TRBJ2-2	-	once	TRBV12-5	CASGLVGSRELFF	TGTGCTAGTGGTTTGGTGGGGAGCCGGGAGCTGTTTTTT
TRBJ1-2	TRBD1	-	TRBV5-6	CASRHRTGDNYGYTF	TGTGCCAGCAGGCATAGGACAGGGGACAACTATGGCTACACCTTC
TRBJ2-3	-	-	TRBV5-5	CASRNPLRSSSSTDTQYF	TGTGCCAGCAGAAACCCTTTGAGGTCCAGTTCTAGCACAGATACGCAGTATTTT
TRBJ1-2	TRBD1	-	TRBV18	CASSPRADGQGVRGYTF	TGTGCCAGCTCACCGAGGGCCGATGGACAGGGGGTGAGGGGCTACACCTTC
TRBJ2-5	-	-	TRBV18	CASSPTTQETQYF	TGTGCCAGCTCACCGACTACCCAAGAGACCCAGTACTTC
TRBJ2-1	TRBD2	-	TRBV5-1	CASSPGLAANNEQFF	TGCGCCAGCAGCCCGGGACTAGCGGCCAACAATGAGCAGTTCTTC
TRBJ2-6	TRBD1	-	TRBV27	CASSLSPGQGRGGANVLTF	TGTGCCAGCAGTTTATCGCCAGGACAGGGGCGTGGTGGGGCCAACGTCCTGACTTTC
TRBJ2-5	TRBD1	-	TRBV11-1	CASSLGADRDAQYF	TGTGCCAGCAGCTTAGGAGCCGACAGGGACGCCCAGTACTTC
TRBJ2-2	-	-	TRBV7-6	CASSLLWGSNTGELFF	TGTGCCAGCAGCTTATTGTGGGGCTCTAACACCGGGGAGCTGTTTTTT
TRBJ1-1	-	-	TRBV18	CASSPPVGREGVTEAFF	TGTGCCAGCTCACCACCCGTAGGACGCGAAGGGGTCACTGAAGCTTTCTTT
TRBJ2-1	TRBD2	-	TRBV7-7	CASSPTSGDSNEQFF	TGTGCTAGCAGCCCAACTAGCGGGGACTCTAATGAGCAGTTCTTC
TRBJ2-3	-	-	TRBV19	CASSIGQATDTQYF	TGTGCCAGTAGTATAGGCCAGGCCACAGATACGCAGTATTTT
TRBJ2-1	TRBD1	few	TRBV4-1	CASSRDRGDYDLSYNEQFF	TGCGCCAGCAGCCGGGACAGGGGGGACTACGACCTCTCCTACAATGAGCAGTTCTTC
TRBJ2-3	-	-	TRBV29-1	CSVDRGSGDTQYF	TGCAGCGTTGACCGGGGATCAGGAGATACGCAGTATTTT
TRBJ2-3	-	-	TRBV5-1	CASSRQADTQYF	TGCGCCAGCAGCCGACAGGCAGATACGCAGTATTTT
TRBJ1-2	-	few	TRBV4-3	CASSQDTGSARGGYTF	TGCGCCAGCAGCCAAGATACCGGCAGCGCTAGAGGTGGCTACACCTTC
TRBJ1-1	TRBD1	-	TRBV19	CASSVDTGGYTEAFF	TGTGCCAGTAGTGTCGACACAGGGGGTTACACTGAAGCTTTCTTT
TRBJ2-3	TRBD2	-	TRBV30	CAWRLAGAVTDTQYF	TGTGCCTGGAGACTAGCGGGGGCCGTCACAGATACGCAGTATTTT
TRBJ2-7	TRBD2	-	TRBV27	CALRTSGSFPLSYEQYF	TGTGCCCTCAGGACTAGCGGGAGTTTTCCCCTCTCCTACGAGCAGTACTTC
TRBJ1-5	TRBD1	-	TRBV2	CASEKDRVQPQHF	TGTGCCAGCGAAAAGGACAGGGTTCAGCCCCAGCATTTT
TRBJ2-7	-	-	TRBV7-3	CASSSIIGGEQYF	TGTGCCAGCAGCTCAATAATCGGCGGAGAGCAGTACTTC
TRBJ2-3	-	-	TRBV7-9	CASSSLGDTPADTQYF	TGTGCCAGCAGCTCCCTCGGGGACACCCCAGCCGATACGCAGTATTTT
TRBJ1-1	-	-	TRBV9	CASSESLNTEAFF	TGTGCCAGCAGTGAGAGCCTGAACACTGAAGCTTTCTTT
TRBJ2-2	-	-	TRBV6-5	CASRQGSGTGELFF	TGTGCCAGCAGGCAGGGAAGTGGCACCGGGGAGCTGTTTTTT
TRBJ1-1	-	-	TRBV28	CASSSGFFQNTEAFF	TGTGCCAGCAGTTCCGGGTTTTTCCAGAACACTGAAGCTTTCTTT
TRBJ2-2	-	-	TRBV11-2	CASSLVNGSGELFF	TGTGCCAGCAGCTTAGTAAACGGTTCCGGGGAGCTGTTTTTT
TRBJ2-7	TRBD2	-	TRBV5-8	CASSIPGTKAYEQYF	TGTGCCAGCAGTATCCCCGGGACTAAAGCCTACGAGCAGTACTTC
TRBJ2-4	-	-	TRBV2	CASRPSTPDRAKNIQYF	TGTGCCAGCAGGCCAAGTACCCCCGACAGAGCCAAAAACATTCAGTACTTC
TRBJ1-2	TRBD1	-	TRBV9	CASSGDSGNGYGYTF	TGTGCCAGCAGCGGGGACAGTGGGAATGGGTATGGCTACACCTTC
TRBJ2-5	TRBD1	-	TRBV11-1	CASSAGQGSVETQYF	TGTGCCAGCAGCGCCGGACAGGGTTCCGTAGAGACCCAGTACTTC
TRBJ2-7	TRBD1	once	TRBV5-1	CASSVTGQGIYEQYF	TGCGCCAGCAGCGTAACGGGACAGGGGATCTACGAGCAGTACTTC
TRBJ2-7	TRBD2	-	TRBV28	CASSHPPSGSLNEQYF	TGTGCCAGCAGTCACCCCCCCAGCGGGAGTCTCAACGAGCAGTACTTC
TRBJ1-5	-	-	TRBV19	CASMGAAGGPQHF	TGTGCCAGTATGGGGGCAGCGGGAGGGCCCCAGCATTTT
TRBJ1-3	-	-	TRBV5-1	CASSGHSGNTIYF	TGCGCCAGCAGCGGCCACTCTGGAAACACCATATATTTT
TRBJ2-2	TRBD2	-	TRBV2	CASRERTSGGTGELFF	TGTGCCAGCAGAGAAAGGACTAGCGGGGGGACCGGGGAGCTGTTTTTT
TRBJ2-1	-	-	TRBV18	CASSPLRQNEQFF	TGTGCCAGCTCACCACTTCGACAGAATGAGCAGTTCTTC
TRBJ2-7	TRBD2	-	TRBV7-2	CASSQKPRGGGFYEQYF	TGTGCCAGCAGCCAGAAGCCCCGGGGCGGGGGGTTCTACGAGCAGTACTTC
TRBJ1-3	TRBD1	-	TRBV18	CASSSGQTSSGNTIYF	TGTGCCAGCTCATCGGGACAGACGAGCTCTGGAAACACCATATATTTT
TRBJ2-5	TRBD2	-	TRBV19	CASGPSGVQETQYF	TGTGCCAGTGGTCCTAGCGGAGTACAAGAGACCCAGTACTTC
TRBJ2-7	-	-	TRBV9	CASSVGGDFSYEQYF	TGTGCCAGCAGCGTAGGGGGAGATTTCTCCTACGAGCAGTACTTC
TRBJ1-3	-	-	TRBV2	CASSEQGNTIYF	TGTGCCAGCAGTGAACAGGGAAACACCATATATTTT
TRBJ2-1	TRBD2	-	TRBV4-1	CASSQLRGIHNEQFF	TGCGCCAGCAGCCAACTGCGGGGGATCCACAATGAGCAGTTCTTC
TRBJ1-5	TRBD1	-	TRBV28	CASSGQGDQPQHF	TGTGCCAGCAGCGGACAGGGGGATCAGCCCCAGCATTTT
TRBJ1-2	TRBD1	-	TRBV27	CASSPRQGEAYGYTF	TGTGCCAGCAGTCCCCGACAGGGAGAGGCCTATGGCTACACCTTC
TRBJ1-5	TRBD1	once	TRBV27	CASRLLTGSGNQPQHF	TGTGCCAGCAGATTATTGACAGGGAGTGGCAATCAGCCCCAGCATTTT
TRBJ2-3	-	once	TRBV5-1	CASSPPGGTDTQYF	TGCGCCAGCAGCCCCCCCGGAGGCACAGATACGCAGTATTTT
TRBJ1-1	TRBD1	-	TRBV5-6	CASSGDRGRLNTEAFF	TGTGCCAGCAGCGGGGACAGGGGGCGCCTGAACACTGAAGCTTTCTTT
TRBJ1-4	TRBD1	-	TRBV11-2	CASSLGVRGQANEKLFF	TGTGCCAGCAGCTTAGGAGTAAGGGGGCAGGCTAATGAAAAACTGTTTTTT